A few counts support the clone carrying this T cell receptor beta chain. The sample originates from a study of response to subunit inactivated influenza vaccine. With 5 bases clipped from V and 6 bases from J, the junction kept 8 bases outside the gene matches. CDR3 size: 15 residues. Germline CDR1 reads SGHTA; CDR2 reads FQGNSA. TCRdb called the RT-PCR reads again in MiXCR, with one record for every CDR3 protein. The sample holds hundreds of thousands of distinct CDR3 sequences, around 11% seen once. These same data were also listed under a study on T cells expressing NK-cell markers. This second report adds: The authors made TCR beta cDNA libraries by 5'RACE template switching. This switching added a universal primer site and UMIs.

Here the sequenced sample was PBMCs from blood, taken on the day of vaccination. The receptor was derived from a man in his fifties or sixties who received an inactivated influenza vaccine. The genes are TRBV7-2 and TRBJ2-1, with 9 nucleotides matching TRBD1. In DNA, the CDR3 is TGTGCCAGCAGCCTCACAGGGGGCGTAGGCAATGAGCAGTTCTTC. Translating it yields CASSLTGGVGNEQFF.